This T cell receptor (beta chain) appears in the sequencing data of a study of blood T cells in healthy people across ages. Study in general: The template switching approach captured approximately one barcoded beta molecule for every two T cells.

Germline V CDR1 and CDR2: SGHDT, YYEEEE. The CDR3 runs to 16 residues. V dropped 3 bases and J dropped 7; count of bases not matched to a gene: 11. This clonotype was counted between two and nine times. The use of a sample-barcoded 5' primer and a J-beta primer mix characterized a second PCR of roughly 6 to 11 cycles. Each TCR beta cDNA got a 12-nucleotide random molecular identifier. TCRdb reprocessed the 5' RACE reads via MiXCR and lists one record per CDR3 protein. The sample has some 320,000 distinct CDR3 sequences, around 29% seen once; the top ten hold approximately 30%. Sequencing used blood. The V call is TRBV5-6, the J call TRBJ1-5, with 9 bases matching TRBD1. The sequence was obtained from a woman aged 70-85 years in good health. The CDR3 protein is CASSSGQGLPGQPQHF. The CDR3 bases are TGTGCCAGCAGCTCGGGACAGGGACTCCCAGGACAGCCCCAGCATTTT.